This entry is about one TCR beta chain. Antigen: not known. With no exception, relapse followed autologous stem cell transplantation in all patients, and brentuximab vedotin exposure varied. These data originate in a study of PD-1 blockade in classical Hodgkin lymphoma. On the study more broadly: The nivolumab dose that patients received was 3 mg/kg, given intravenously every 2 weeks. Study-level findings and limits: With respect to the repertoire differences, their causes, possibly disease activity or prior therapy, remain undefined. Individuals who commenced nivolumab within less than 1 year of ASCT were excluded.

V lost 4 bases and J 4 bases, leaving 8 bases between the germline ends. Germline CDR1 SEHNR, CDR2 FQNEAQ (reference sequence). The CDR3 contains 12 residues. Assay used: immunoSEQ multiplex PCR; TCRdb lists only in-frame clones, some missing. The table has about 100,000 clones, 89% seen once. The chain employs TRBV7-9 and TRBJ2-7; D is unclear. This clonotype was obtained from a human donor with classical Hodgkin lymphoma. This material consisted of peripheral blood mononuclear cells (PBMCs), taken before the second cycle of nivolumab. CDR3 coding DNA: TGTGCCAGCAGCTCCACCCCGTACGAGCAGTACTTC. Translation: CASSSTPYEQYF.